This entry concerns a single TCR beta chain. This entry comes from a study of cytotoxic CD8 clonotypes in ibrutinib-treated CLL. Method: immunoSEQ multiplex PCR; TCRdb's copy keeps in-frame clones and lacks some. Here the sample spans about 160,000 clones, 81% being singletons. With cryopreserved PBMCs as the source, around 2 micrograms of genomic DNA went to TCR beta libraries. The material sequenced was PBMCs, taken after 12 months of ibrutinib treatment. This clonotype originated in a human donor with chronic lymphocytic leukemia.

In DNA form, the CDR3 reads TGTGCCATCAGTGAGTGGGCAAATCAGCCCCAGCATTTT. Translated: CAISEWANQPQHF. This sequence joins TRBV10-3 and TRBJ1-5; no firm D call. The CDR3 consists of 13 residues. CDR1 and CDR2 from the germline V gene are ENHRY and SYGVKD. Trimming took off 1 base at V and 4 bases at J, with 5 bases between the two ends.